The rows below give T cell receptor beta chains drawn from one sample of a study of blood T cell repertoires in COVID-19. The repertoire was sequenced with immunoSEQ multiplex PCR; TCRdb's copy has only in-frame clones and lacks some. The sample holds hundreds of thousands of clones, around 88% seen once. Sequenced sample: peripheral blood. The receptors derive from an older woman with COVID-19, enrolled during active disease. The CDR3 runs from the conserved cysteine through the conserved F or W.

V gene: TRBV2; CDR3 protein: CASNLQGVEFNQPQHF
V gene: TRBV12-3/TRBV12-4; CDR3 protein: CASSSTVNQPQHF
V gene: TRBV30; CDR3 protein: CAWSVKGGWKTQYF
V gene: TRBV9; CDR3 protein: CASSHSGGAGNEQFF
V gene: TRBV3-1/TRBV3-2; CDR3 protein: CASSQGQGNSPLHF
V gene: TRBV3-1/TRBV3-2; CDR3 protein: CASSPQVREKLFF
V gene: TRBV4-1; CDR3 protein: CASSQDPQASGGASQETQYF
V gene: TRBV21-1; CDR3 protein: CASSDPSGGTLHEQYF
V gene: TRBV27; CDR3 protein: CASSYSLSTDTQYF
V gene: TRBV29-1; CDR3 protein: CSVEDLRGTDTQYF
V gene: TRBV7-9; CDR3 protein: CASSFSGEDANTEAFF
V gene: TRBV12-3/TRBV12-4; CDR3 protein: CASSSVSNQPQHF
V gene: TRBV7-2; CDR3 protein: CASTLTSLGELFF
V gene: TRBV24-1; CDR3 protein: CATSDTRAGGYEQYF
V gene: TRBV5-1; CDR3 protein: CASSLASLAGTDTQYF
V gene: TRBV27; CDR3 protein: CASSASARDWGLSNRKNIQYF
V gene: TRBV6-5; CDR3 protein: CASSRTGANEKLFF
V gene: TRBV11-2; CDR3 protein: CASSSFPKREKLFF
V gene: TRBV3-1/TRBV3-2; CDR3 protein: CASSSRVDYGYTF
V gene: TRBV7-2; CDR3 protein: CASSLGTKGPGELFF
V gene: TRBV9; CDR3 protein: CASSVDRGPGEAFF
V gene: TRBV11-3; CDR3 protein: CASSLEGHRTSGVSSYEQYF
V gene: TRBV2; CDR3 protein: CASSDSQMTYEQYF
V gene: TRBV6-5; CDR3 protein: CASRRGETTNEKLFF
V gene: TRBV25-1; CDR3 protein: CASSEYLWGQTYEQYF
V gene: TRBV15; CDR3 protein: CATSEGTEYGYTF
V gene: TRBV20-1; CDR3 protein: CSASSGGSNTEAFF
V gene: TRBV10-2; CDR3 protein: CASIATGMYEAFF
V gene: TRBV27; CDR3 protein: CASSPGQGSSYNSPLHF
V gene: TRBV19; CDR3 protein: CASMSGRTSRGSPLHF
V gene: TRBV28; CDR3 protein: CASTLEDRSSYNEQFF
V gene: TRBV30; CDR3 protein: CAWTSGFTYEQYF
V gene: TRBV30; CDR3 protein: CAWSGGGTSTDTQYF
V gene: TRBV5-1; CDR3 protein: CASSLEGGKSEKLFF
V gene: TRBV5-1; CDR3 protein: CASSAQGSDGEAFF
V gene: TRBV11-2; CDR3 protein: CASRKFPGPYNSPLHF
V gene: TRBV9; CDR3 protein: CASSLQGQDGYTF
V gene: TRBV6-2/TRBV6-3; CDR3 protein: CASSFGTGGGYGYTF
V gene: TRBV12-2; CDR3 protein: CASRLELAGAFSYEQYF
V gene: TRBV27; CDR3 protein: CASSPGTGFEQYF
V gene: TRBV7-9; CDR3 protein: CASSPVAGGPLEQFF
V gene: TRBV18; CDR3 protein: CASSPRQGTGTEAFF
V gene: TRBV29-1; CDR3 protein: CSVYNSGGATDTQYF
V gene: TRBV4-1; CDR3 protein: CASSQYLAASSYEQYF
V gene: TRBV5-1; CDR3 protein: CASSSGGDLNYGYTF
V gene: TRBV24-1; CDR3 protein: CATSARDRGRLLNNEQFF
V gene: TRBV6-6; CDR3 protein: CASSFTGGTGNTIYF
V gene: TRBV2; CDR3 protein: CASGPRGGRYNEQFF
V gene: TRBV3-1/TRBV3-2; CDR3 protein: CASSRLAGGPYEQYF
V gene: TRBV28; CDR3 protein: CASSFLERTVDGYTF
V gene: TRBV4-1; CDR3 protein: CASSPSSYNEQFF
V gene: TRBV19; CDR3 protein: CASSPGQGYAEQFF
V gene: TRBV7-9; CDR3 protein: CASSLSALNTEAFF
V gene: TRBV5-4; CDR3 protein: CASSSDPGTTHTDTQYF
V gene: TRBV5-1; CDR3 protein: CASSNPERGPRNEQYF
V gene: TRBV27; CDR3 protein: CASSLSSGGGGYTF
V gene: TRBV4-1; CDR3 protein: CASSHSTPHEQFF
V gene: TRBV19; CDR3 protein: CASSDSGGAGTDTQYF
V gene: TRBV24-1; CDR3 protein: CATSDLRGGETQYF
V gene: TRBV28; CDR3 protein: CASSRIQYQYF